This T cell receptor beta chain stems from a study of blood T cell repertoires in COVID-19. Study details: Sites in the United States, Italy and Spain provided acute and convalescent COVID-19 samples. PBMCs, B-cell-depleted T cells, or T cells were the source of the cDNA or gDNA that made up the material.

In the original analysis: Estimation of nucleated cell counts relied on the amplification of reference gene primers. Clones were sequenced by immunoSEQ multiplex PCR, and TCRdb holds only the in-frame ones, with some missing. Clone size and the V and J calls come from that table; the DNA yielded D and trimming. The table records 200,000 to 250,000 clones, 80% to 90% of them present only once. Trimming shortened V by 6 bases and J by 6 bases, and 8 bases separated the two germline ends. The germline gives CDR1 MNHEY, CDR2 SVGAGI. This CDR3 region has 12 residues. This receptor was taken from a man under 40 with active or convalescent COVID-19. The source material was peripheral blood. The V gene is TRBV6-5, the J gene TRBJ2-2; D may be TRBD1 (6 bases). Here the CDR3 DNA reads TGTGCCAGCAGCCACAGGGCCGGGGAGCTGTTTTTT. It encodes CASSHRAGELFF.